This entry describes one T cell receptor beta chain. Its specificity is unknown. The sample belongs to a study of synovial regulatory T cells in juvenile arthritis. Whole-study results and caveats: TCR diversity was lower in inflammation-associated blood Treg cells than in other blood Treg cells. Largely private between patients, iaTreg TCR repertoires showed partial overlap with synovial Teff and blood CPL repertoires.

Using immunoSEQ multiplex PCR, the repertoire was profiled, and TCRdb retains in-frame clones only, with some absent. This sample carries about 10,000 clones, with about 1.1% going to the ten biggest clones. The roughly 11 donors had active juvenile idiopathic arthritis, with 3 polyarticular and 8 oligoarticular cases. Median age around 12 years (about 2.2-22.9); median disease duration around seven years (0.2-19.1). This CDR3 comprises 14 residues. The DNA sequence is not available. CDR1 is SGHKS, CDR2 YYEKEE, per germline (reference sequence). This TCR was recovered from a donor younger than 30 with juvenile idiopathic arthritis. The sequenced sample consisted of Treg cells from blood. Subset: remaining (HLA-DR-negative) circulating blood Treg cells. V usage is TRBV5-5 and J usage is TRBJ2-1; checking the TCRdb D call of TRBD2 is not possible without DNA. CDR3 sequence reads: CATGEGKAYNEQFF. The entire variable domain, with the rest obtained from reference TRBV5-5 and TRBJ2-1, is as follows: DAGVTQSPTHLIKTRGQQVTLRCSPISGHKSVSWYQQVLGQGPQFIFQYYEKEERGRGNFPDRFSARQFPNYSSELNVNALLLGDSALYLCATGEGKAYNEQFFGPGTRLTVL.